This T cell receptor (beta chain) emerged from a study of blood T cell repertoires in COVID-19. As for the study in general: T cells, B-cell-depleted T cells, or PBMCs provided the cDNA or gDNA that served as material.

Sequencing used immunoSEQ multiplex PCR; TCRdb keeps in-frame clones, though not all of them. The table shows more than 250,000 clones, with roughly 87% occurring only once. Germline V lookup: CDR1 MNHEY, CDR2 SVGAGI. This CDR3 is built from 12 residues. V trimming: 0 bases; J trimming: 10 bases; junction bases outside the gene matches: 2. The chain is built from TRBV6-5 and TRBJ1-1; 7 bases are a match to TRBD1. The sample consisted of PBMCs or T cells enriched from blood (not recorded which). This TCR derives from a woman in her 40s who had recovered from COVID-19. This CDR3 reads CASSYSTGVAFF. DNA of the CDR3: TGTGCCAGCAGTTACTCTACAGGGGTAGCTTTCTTT.